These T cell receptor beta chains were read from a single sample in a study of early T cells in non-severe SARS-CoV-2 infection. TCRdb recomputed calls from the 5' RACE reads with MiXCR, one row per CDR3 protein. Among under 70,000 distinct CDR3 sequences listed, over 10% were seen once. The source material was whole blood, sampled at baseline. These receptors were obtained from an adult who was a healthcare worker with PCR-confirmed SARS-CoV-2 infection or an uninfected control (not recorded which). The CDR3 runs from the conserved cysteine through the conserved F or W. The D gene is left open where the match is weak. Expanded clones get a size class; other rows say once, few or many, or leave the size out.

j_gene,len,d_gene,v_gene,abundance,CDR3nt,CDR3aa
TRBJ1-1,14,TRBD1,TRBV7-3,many,TGTGCCAGCAGCCACGGACAGGCGCACACTGAAGCTTTCTTT,CASSHGQAHTEAFF
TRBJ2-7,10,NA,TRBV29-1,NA,TGCAGCGGGGCAGGCAACGAGCAGTACTTC,CSGAGNEQYF
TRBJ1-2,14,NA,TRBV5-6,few,TGTGCCAGCAGCTTGGGACTCAAAACCTATGGCTACACCTTC,CASSLGLKTYGYTF
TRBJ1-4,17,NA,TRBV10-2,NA,TGCGCCAGCAGCACAAACAGGGCGGGTGCAACTAATGAAAAACTGTTTTTT,CASSTNRAGATNEKLFF
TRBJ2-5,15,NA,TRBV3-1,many,TGTGCCAGCAGCCAAGGATGGGGGACCCAAGAGACCCAGTACTTC,CASSQGWGTQETQYF
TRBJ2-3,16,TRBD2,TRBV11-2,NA,TGTGCCAGCAGCCTTCGCCAGGCGGGGGGCCTTCATACGCAGTATTTT,CASSLRQAGGLHTQYF
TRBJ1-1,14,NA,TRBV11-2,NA,TGTGCCAGCAGCTTATCATCTCGGGGCACTGAAGCTTTCTTT,CASSLSSRGTEAFF
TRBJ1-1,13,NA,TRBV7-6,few,TGTGCCAGCAGTGATCAGGAGAACACTGAAGCTTTCTTT,CASSDQENTEAFF
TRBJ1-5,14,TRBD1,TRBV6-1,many,TGTGCCAGCACCCCGGGACAGGGAGGGCAGCCCCAGCATTTT,CASTPGQGGQPQHF
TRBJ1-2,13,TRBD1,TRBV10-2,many,TGCGCCAGCAGTCCCCAGGGGGCGGAAGGCTACACCTTC,CASSPQGAEGYTF
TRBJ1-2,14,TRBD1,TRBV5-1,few,TGCGCCAGCAGCTCAGGGACAGGGTCCTATGGCTACACCTTC,CASSSGTGSYGYTF
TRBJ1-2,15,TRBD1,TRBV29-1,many,TGCAGCGACCAGAACCGGGACAGGGGGCCAGATGGCTACACCTTC,CSDQNRDRGPDGYTF
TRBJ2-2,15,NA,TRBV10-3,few,TGTGCCATCAGTGATCGGGGGATGAACACCGGGGAGCTGTTTTTT,CAISDRGMNTGELFF
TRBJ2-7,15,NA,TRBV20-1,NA,TGCAGTGCTCGAAAACAGGGAACTATGGTCTACGAGCAGTACTTC,CSARKQGTMVYEQYF
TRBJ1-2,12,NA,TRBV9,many,TGTGCCAGCAACGACAGGATCCATGGCTACACCTTC,CASNDRIHGYTF
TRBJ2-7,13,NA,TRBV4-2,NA,TGTGCCAGCAGCCAAGGCACTGAATACGAGCAGTACTTC,CASSQGTEYEQYF
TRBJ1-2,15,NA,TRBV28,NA,TGTGCCAGCAGCCATGACCTTAGTGCCAACTATGGCTACACCTTC,CASSHDLSANYGYTF
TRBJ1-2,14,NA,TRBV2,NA,TGTGCCAGCAGTGAACGGCAGGGTATCGATGGCTACACCTTC,CASSERQGIDGYTF
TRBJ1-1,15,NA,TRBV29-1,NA,TGCAGCGTTGACGCGGGGGTCCATAGGAACACTGAAGCTTTCTTT,CSVDAGVHRNTEAFF
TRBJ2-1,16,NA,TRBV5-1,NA,TGCGCCAGCAGCTTGGACCCGCGTAGCTCCTACAATGAGCAGTTCTTC,CASSLDPRSSYNEQFF
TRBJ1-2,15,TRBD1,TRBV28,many,TGTGCCAGCAGCGCCCCGAGGACAGGGTACTATGGCTACACCTTC,CASSAPRTGYYGYTF
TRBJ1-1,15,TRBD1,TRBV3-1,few,TGTGCCAGCAGCCAAGCGACAGGGGGGAACACTGAAGCTTTCTTT,CASSQATGGNTEAFF
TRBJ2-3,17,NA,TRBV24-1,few,TGTGCCACCAGTGATTTTGGGGTGGCAGCTAGCACAGATACGCAGTATTTT,CATSDFGVAASTDTQYF